This T cell receptor beta chain was retrieved from a study of tumor-infiltrating lymphocytes in primary liver carcinoma. For the study at large: Tumors were staged T1-T3 N0M0 and measured roughly 4.2 to 10 cm across.

Germline-derived CDR1 and CDR2 are SGHDT and YYEEEE. The CDR3 extends over 14 amino acids. The study co-extracted DNA and RNA from 20-30 mg of unsorted bulk tissue. Patients showed chronic HBV infection and an absence of prior treatment. Each tumor was sampled at four poles and its centre. Study-wide results and caveats: A small share of top clones, only about 8-24%, was found in all five tumor regions.

Total RNA (approximately 0.5 ug) served as template for TCR beta cDNA synthesis primed by a constant-region primer. What produced the TCR beta libraries was three nested multiplex PCR rounds using slightly modified ARM-PCR. Both of the initial two PCR rounds ran for around 9 cycles and employed TRBV1-TRBV30 forward primers alongside a C-beta reverse primer. TCRdb re-called the multiplex PCR reads through MiXCR, storing one row per CDR3 protein. Found here are some 120,000 distinct CDR3 sequences, around two thirds of them singletons; the top ten hold around 9.7%. On this clonotype itself: Its antigen is currently unknown. Sequence at one end of the junction differs from germline and may be a read error.

The sequenced sample was liver tumor tissue from sampling region 1. Subset of the sample: tumor region T1, superior pole. This TCR was sampled from a woman aged 55-70 years with primary liver carcinoma and hepatitis B virus infection. This chain connects TRBV5-6 to TRBJ2-5; 11 positions agree with TRBD1. This chain's CDR3 is CAGSLDRGLETQYF. The CDR3 DNA is TGTGCCGGCAGCTTGGACAGGGGGCTGGAGACCCAGTACTTC.